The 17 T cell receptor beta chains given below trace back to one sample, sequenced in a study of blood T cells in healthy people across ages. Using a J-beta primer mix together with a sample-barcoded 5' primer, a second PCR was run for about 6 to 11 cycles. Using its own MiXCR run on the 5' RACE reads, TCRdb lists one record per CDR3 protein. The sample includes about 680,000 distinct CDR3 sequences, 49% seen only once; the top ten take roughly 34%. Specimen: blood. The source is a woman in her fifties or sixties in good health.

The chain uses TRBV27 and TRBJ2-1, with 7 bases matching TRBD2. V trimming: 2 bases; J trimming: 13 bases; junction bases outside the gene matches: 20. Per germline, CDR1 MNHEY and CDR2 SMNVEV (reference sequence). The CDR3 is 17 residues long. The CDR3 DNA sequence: TGTGCCAGCAGTTTAAGTGCTAGCGGCATATCCGTAGAGACCCAGTTCTTC. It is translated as CASSLSASGISVETQFF.

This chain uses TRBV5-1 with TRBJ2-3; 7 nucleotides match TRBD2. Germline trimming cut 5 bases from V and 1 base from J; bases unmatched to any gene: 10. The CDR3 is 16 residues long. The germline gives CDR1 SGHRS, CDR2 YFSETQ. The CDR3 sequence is CASSTSSAGGTDTQYF. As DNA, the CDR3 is TGCGCCAGCAGTACCTCCTCGGCGGGAGGCACAGATACGCAGTATTTT.

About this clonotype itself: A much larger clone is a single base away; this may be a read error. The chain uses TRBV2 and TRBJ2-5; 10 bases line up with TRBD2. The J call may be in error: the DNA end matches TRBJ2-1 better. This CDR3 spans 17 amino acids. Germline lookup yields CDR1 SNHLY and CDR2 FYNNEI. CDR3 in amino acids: CASSAMGLASPQETQFF. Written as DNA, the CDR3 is TGTGCCAGCAGTGCCATGGGACTAGCGTCTCCCCAAGAGACCCAGTTCTTC.

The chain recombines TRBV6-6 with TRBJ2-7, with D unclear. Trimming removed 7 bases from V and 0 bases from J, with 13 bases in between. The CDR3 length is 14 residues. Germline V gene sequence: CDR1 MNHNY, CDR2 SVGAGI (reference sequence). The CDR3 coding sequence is TGTGCCAGCAACCCACGGGCAGGCTCCTACGAGCAGTACTTC. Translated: CASNPRAGSYEQYF.

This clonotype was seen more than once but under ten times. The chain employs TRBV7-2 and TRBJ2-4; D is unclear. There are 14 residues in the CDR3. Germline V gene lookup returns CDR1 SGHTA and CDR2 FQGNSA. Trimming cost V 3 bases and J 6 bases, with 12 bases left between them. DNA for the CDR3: TGTGCCAGCAGCTTTCGTATGACCCGAAACATTCAGTACTTC. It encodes CASSFRMTRNIQYF.

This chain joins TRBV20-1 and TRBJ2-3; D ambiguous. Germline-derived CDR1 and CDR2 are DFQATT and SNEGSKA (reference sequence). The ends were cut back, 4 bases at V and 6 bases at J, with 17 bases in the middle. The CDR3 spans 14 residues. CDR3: CSANLGFYSDTQYF. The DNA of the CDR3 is TGCAGTGCTAATTTGGGCTTCTACTCTGATACGCAGTATTTT.

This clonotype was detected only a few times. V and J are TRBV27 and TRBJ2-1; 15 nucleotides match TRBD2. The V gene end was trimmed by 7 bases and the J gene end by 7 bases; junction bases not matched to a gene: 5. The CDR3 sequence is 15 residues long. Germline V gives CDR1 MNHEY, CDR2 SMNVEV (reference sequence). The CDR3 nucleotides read TGTGCCAGCACCCCGGGGACTAGCGGGAGGAATGAGCAGTTCTTC. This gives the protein CASTPGTSGRNEQFF.

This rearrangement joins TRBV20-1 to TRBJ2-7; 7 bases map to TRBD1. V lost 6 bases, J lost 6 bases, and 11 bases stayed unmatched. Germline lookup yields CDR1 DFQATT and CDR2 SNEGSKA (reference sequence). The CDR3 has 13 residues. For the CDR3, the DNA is TGCAGTGCAAGGACAGGTCAGCCGTCCGAGCAGTACTTC. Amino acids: CSARTGQPSEQYF.

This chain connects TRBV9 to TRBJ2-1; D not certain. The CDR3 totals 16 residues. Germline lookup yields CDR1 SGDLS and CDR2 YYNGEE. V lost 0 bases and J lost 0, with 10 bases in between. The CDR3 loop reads CASSVDPASSYNEQFF. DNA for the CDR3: TGTGCCAGCAGCGTAGATCCTGCGAGCTCCTACAATGAGCAGTTCTTC.

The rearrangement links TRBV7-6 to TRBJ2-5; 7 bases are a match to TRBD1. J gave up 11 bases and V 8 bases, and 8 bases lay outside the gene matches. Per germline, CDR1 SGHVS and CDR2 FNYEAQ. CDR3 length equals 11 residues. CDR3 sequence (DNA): TGTGCCAGCGGGACCGGGACAGTGCAGTACTTC. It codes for CASGTGTVQYF.

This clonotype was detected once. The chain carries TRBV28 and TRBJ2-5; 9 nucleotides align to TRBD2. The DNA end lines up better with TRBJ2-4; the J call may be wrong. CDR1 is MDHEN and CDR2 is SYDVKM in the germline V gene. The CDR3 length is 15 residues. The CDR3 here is CASSPGLAGRGIQYF. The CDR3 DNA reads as TGTGCCAGCAGTCCCGGCCTAGCGGGAAGGGGCATTCAGTACTTC.

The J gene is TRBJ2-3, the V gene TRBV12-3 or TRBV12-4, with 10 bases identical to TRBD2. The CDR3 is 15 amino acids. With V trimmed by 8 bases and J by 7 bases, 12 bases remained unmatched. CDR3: CASSPSGSGVYTQYF. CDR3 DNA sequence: TGTGCCAGCTCCCCTAGCGGGAGCGGGGTTTATACGCAGTATTTT.

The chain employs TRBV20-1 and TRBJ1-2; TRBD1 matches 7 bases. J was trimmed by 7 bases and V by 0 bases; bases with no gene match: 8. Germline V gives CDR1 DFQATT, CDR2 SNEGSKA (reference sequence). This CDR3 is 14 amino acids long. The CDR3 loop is CSAREAGGRLGYTF. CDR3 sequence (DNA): TGCAGTGCTAGAGAAGCAGGGGGGCGGCTTGGCTACACCTTC.

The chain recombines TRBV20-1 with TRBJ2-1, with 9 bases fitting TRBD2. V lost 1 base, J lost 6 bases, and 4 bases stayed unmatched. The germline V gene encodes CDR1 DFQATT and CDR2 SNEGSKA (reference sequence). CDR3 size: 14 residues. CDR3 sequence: CSARVRGGVNEQFF. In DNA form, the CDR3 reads TGCAGTGCTAGAGTGCGGGGGGGCGTCAATGAGCAGTTCTTC.

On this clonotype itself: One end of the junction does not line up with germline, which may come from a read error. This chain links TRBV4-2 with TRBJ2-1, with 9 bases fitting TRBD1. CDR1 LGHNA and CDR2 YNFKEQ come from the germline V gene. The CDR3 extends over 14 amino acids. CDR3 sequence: CATNPGQGYNELFF. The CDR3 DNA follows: TGTGCCACCAATCCGGGACAGGGATACAATGAGCTGTTCTTC.

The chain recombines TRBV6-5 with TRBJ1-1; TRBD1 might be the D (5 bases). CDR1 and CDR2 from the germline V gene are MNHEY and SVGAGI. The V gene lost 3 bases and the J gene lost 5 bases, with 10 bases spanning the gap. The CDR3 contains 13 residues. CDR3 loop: CASSYGARTEAFF. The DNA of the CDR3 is TGTGCCAGCAGTTATGGGGCGCGGACTGAAGCTTTCTTT.

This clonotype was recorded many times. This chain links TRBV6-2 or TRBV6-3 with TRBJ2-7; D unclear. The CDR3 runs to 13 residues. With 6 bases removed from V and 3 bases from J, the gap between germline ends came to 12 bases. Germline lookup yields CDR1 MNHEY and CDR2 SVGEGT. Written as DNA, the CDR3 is TGTGCCAGCAGCCCCCGGGTCAACTACGAGCAGTACTTC. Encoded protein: CASSPRVNYEQYF.